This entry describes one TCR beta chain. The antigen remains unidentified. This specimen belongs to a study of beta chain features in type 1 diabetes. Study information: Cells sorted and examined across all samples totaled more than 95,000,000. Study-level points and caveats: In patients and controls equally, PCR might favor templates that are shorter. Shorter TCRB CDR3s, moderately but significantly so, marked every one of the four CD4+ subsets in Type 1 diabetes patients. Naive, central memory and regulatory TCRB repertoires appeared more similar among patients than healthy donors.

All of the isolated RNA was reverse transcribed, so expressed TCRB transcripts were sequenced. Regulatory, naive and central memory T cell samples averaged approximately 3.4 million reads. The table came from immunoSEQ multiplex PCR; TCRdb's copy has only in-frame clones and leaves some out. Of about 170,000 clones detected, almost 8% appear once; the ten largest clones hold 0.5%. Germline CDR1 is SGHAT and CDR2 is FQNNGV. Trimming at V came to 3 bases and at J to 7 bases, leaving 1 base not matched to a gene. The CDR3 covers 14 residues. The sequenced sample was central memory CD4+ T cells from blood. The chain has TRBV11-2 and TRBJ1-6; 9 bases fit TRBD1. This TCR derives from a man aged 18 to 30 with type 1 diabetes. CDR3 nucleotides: TGTGCCAGCAGCTTCGGACAGGGGAATTCACCCCTCCACTTT. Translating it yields CASSFGQGNSPLHF.